Here is one T cell receptor beta chain with its context. The repertoire was sequenced with immunoSEQ multiplex PCR; TCRdb's copy has only in-frame clones and lacks some. This sample has fewer than 250,000 clones; 75% to 90% occur once, and the top ten carry roughly 6.4%. V was clipped by 5 bases and J by 13 bases, with 18 bases between them. CDR1 and CDR2 from the germline V gene are MNHEY and SMNVEV (reference sequence). The CDR3 consists of 13 residues. The sample originates from a study of blood T cell repertoires in COVID-19. This TCR came from a man in his 60s with acute or convalescent COVID-19. The chain is built from TRBV27 and TRBJ1-5, with D unresolved. Sequences were obtained from peripheral blood. The CDR3 bases are TGTGCCAGCAGTCCCCTTTTGAGGGATTCGCAGCATTTT. This codes for CASSPLLRDSQHF.